The 11 T cell receptor beta chains below all came from one sample that was sequenced in a study of shared clonotypes between healthy human individuals. This table comes from immunoSEQ multiplex PCR, and its TCRdb copy is limited to in-frame clones, with some not included. The table lists 2.3 million or so clones, approximately 93% of them singletons. The sequenced material came from naive CD4+ T cells from PBMCs. Stated subset: CD45RA+ positively selected. All receptors derive from a man between 18 and 29 years old in good health. Some clones in this sample may be carry-over from other donors' samples.

The J gene is TRBJ2-5, the V gene TRBV5-1, with D perhaps being TRBD1 or TRBD2 (6 bases each). Germline CDR1 and CDR2: SGHRS and YFSETQ. There are 15 residues in the CDR3. Trimming took 0 bases from V and 2 from J, leaving 11 bases between them. CDR3: CASSLVGGRQETQYF. CDR3 in DNA: TGCGCCAGCAGCTTGGTTGGGGGGCGGCAAGAGACCCAGTACTTC.

About this clone itself: Different DNA sequences within this sample yield the same CDR3. This chain links TRBV7-3 with TRBJ2-1; tentatively, D is TRBD1 (6 bases). V was trimmed by 3 bases and J by 0 bases, leaving 9 bases between them. The V gene's germline CDR1 is SGHTA and CDR2 FQGTGA. The CDR3 length is 15 residues. The DNA for the CDR3 is TGTGCCAGCAGCTTGGGGGCGAGCTCCTACAATGAGCAGTTCTTC. Translated, it gives CASSLGASSYNEQFF. Using reference TRBV7-3 and TRBJ2-1 for the parts outside the CDR3, the full variable domain is GAGVSQTPSNKVTEKGKYVELRCDPISGHTALYWYRQSLGQGPEFLIYFQGTGAADDSGLPNDRFFAVRPEGSVSTLKIQRTERGDSAVYLCASSLGASSYNEQFFGPGTRLTVL.

A remark on this clone: Other nucleotide sequences in the sample specify the same CDR3. This sequence joins TRBV9 and TRBJ2-3; D is ambiguous. V dropped 0 bases and J dropped 4 bases, with 6 bases sitting between them. The CDR3 loop spans 13 amino acids. Germline CDR1 reads SGDLS; CDR2 reads YYNGEE. The CDR3 spells CASSVAGADTQYF. CDR3 coding DNA: TGTGCCAGCAGCGTAGCGGGTGCAGATACGCAGTATTTT.

The genes are TRBV5-1 and TRBJ2-1; either TRBD1 or TRBD2 may fit D (5 bases each). Germline CDR1 reads SGHRS; CDR2 reads YFSETQ. The CDR3 sequence is 16 residues long. Trimming shortened V by 1 base and J by 6 bases, and 17 bases separated the two germline ends. CDR3 coding DNA: TGCGCCAGCAGCTTGATAGCAGCACCGAGGGGCAATGAGCAGTTCTTC. The encoded protein is CASSLIAAPRGNEQFF. Combining the CDR3 with reference TRBV5-1 and TRBJ2-1 gives the whole variable domain KAGVTQTPRYLIKTRGQQVTLSCSPISGHRSVSWYQQTPGQGLQFLFEYFSETQRNKGNFPGRFSGRQFSNSRSEMNVSTLELGDSALYLCASSLIAAPRGNEQFFGPGTRLTVL.

As to this clone: The junction departs from germline at one end; a sequencing error may be responsible. CDR3 in amino acids: CASRQSGAHQETQYF. The CDR3 DNA follows: TGCGCCAGCCGCCAGTCGGGAGCCCACCAAGAGACCCAGTACTTC. V usage is TRBV4-1 and J usage is TRBJ2-5; maybe TRBD2 (6 bases). Germline V lookup: CDR1 MGHRA, CDR2 YSYEKL. The CDR3 loop spans 15 amino acids.

The chain combines TRBV19 with TRBJ1-4; D gene ambiguous. The CDR3 has 13 amino acids. V was pared by 4 bases and J by 8 bases, with 11 bases between. Germline-derived CDR1 and CDR2 are LNHDA and SQIVND (reference sequence). For the CDR3, the DNA is TGTGCCAGTAGTAGCAGGCCGCGGGAAAAACTGTTTTTT. Its translation: CASSSRPREKLFF.

This chain uses TRBV11-3 with TRBJ2-1; D not resolved. Trimming removed 0 bases from V and 10 bases from J, with 10 bases in between. The germline CDR1 and CDR2 sequences are SGHNT and YENEEA. The CDR3 totals 13 residues. CDR3 sequence reads: CASSLERWNEQFF. CDR3 DNA: TGTGCCAGCAGCTTAGAGAGATGGAACGAGCAGTTCTTC.

The J gene is TRBJ2-7, the V gene TRBV19; 8 positions agree with TRBD1. The CDR3 extends over 15 amino acids. Germline V lookup: CDR1 LNHDA, CDR2 SQIVND (reference sequence). Germline trimming cut 7 bases from V and 2 bases from J; bases unmatched to any gene: 10. Written as DNA, the CDR3 is TGTGCCAGTACCCCCTTCGGGACAGGTACCTACGAGCAGTACTTC. As protein: CASTPFGTGTYEQYF. The entire variable domain, with the rest obtained from reference TRBV19 and TRBJ2-7, is as follows: DGGITQSPKYLFRKEGQNVTLSCEQNLNHDAMYWYRQDPGQGLRLIYYSQIVNDFQKGDIAEGYSVSREKKESFPLTVTSAQKNPTAFYLCASTPFGTGTYEQYFGPGTRLTVT.

This clone was seen a handful of times. The sample has other DNA sequences that encode this CDR3 too. The V and J genes are TRBV5-1 and TRBJ1-5; a possible D gene is TRBD1 (5 bases). The CDR3 sequence is 13 residues long. Germline loops: CDR1 SGHRS, CDR2 YFSETQ. Trimming cost V 0 bases and J 6 bases, with 7 bases left between them. The CDR3 reads CASSLDDSQPQHF. CDR3 sequence (DNA): TGCGCCAGCAGCTTGGATGACAGTCAGCCCCAGCATTTT.

The genes are TRBV14 and TRBJ2-2; D uncertain. The V gene's germline CDR1 is SGHDN and CDR2 FVKESK. V dropped 2 bases and J dropped 7 bases, with 8 bases sitting between them. CDR3 length: 13 amino acids. The CDR3 DNA sequence: TGTGCCAGCAGCCAATCGGGTTTCGGGGAGCTGTTTTTT. Translating gives CASSQSGFGELFF.

This rearrangement joins TRBV7-9 to TRBJ2-5, with 12 nucleotides matching TRBD2. The germline V gene encodes CDR1 SEHNR and CDR2 FQNEAQ (reference sequence). Losses at the gene ends were 3 bases for V and 5 bases for J; bases not matched to a gene: 10. The CDR3 contains 17 residues. In DNA form, the CDR3 reads TGTGCCAGCAGCTTCGGGACTAGCGGGTCCCGGTGGGAGACCCAGTACTTC. It specifies CASSFGTSGSRWETQYF.